The clone carrying this T cell receptor beta chain was detected only a few times. Antigen unknown. In the CD4+ fraction, cells were divided into CD45RA+ naive and CD45RA-negative memory subsets. These data belong to a study of shared clonotypes between healthy human individuals. Study details: Each donor's CD8 memory used one plate, CD8 naive two, each CD4 subset three.

General study findings and limits: Richness estimates generally favored naive over memory subsets.

Sequencing used immunoSEQ multiplex PCR; TCRdb keeps in-frame clones, though not all of them. The repertoire holds some 2.4 million clones, with 93% as singletons. The sequence was obtained from a man younger than 35 in good health. Some clones in this sample may be carry-over from other donors' samples. Sequences were obtained from naive CD4+ T cells from PBMCs. Sample subset: CD45RA+ positively selected.

This CDR3 is CASSLWEGTEAFF. CDR3 in DNA: TGTGCCAGCAGTTTGTGGGAGGGTACTGAAGCTTTCTTT. This chain uses TRBV27 with TRBJ1-1; D is unclear. This CDR3 is built from 13 residues. V lost 3 bases, J lost 5 bases, and 10 bases lay in between. CDR1 is MNHEY and CDR2 is SMNVEV in the germline V gene (reference sequence).